This TCR beta chain was documented in a study of T cells after yellow fever vaccination. Regarding this clonotype: Its antigen is unknown.

From germline, CDR1 is SGHTA and CDR2 FQGNSA. V lost 1 base and J lost 9, with 13 bases in between. This CDR3 spans 15 amino acids. By 5'RACE template switching, TCR cDNA was produced, with a universal primer site and UMIs added in the process. TCRdb analysed the 5' RACE reads with MiXCR anew, one entry per CDR3 protein. The table shows approximately 340,000 distinct CDR3 sequences, with 8.7% occurring only once. Study-level points and caveats: CD4 and CD8 compartments shared a small share of clonotypes. Post-booster samples contained most primary-vaccination clones (about 95% CD4, about 90% CD8).

This specimen consisted of PBMCs, obtained on the day of the first yellow fever vaccination. This clonotype originated in a young man who received the YFV17D yellow fever vaccine. The V and J genes are TRBV7-2 and TRBJ1-6, with D perhaps TRBD1 (5 bases). The CDR3 is CASSLVERGFSPLHF. As DNA, the CDR3 is TGTGCCAGCAGCTTAGTCGAGAGGGGATTTTCACCCCTCCACTTT.